The present T cell receptor beta chain was sequenced within a study of T cells expressing NK-cell markers. Study-wide results and limits: A range of about 1.0-7.5% of CD8+ T cells consisted of dominant NKG2C+ clonotypes in roughly 6 donors. Once again these clonotypes came out on top in the CD3+CD56-NKG2C+ fraction of several donors.

TCRdb reprocessed the 5' RACE reads, keeping one entry per CDR3 protein, no DNA. Its table lists about 450,000 distinct CDR3 sequences. On this clonotype: The antigen is undetermined.

CDR1 and CDR2 from the germline V gene are MNHEY and SVGAGI. The length of the CDR3 is 12 residues. V gene TRBV6-5 combines with J gene TRBJ2-7. The sequence was collected from a woman aged 18-70 years in good health. Sequencing was done on a sample of blood T cells: a sorted CD56 or NKG2C T cell subset, CD4+ or CD8+ T cells, or bulk PBMC T cells (not recorded which). CDR3 protein: CASSTYGHEQYF.